The 32 T cell receptor beta chains below all came from one sample that was sequenced in a study of molecular identifiers for immune sequencing clone quantification listed by TCRdb under 2018. Library generation was performed with PCR. TCRdb records Illumina HiSeq 4000 as the sequencer. The public sequencing data were trimmed at Q25 with fastp and processed into clonotypes with MiXCR by TCRdb, which kept only in-frame beta chains. Rows are combined by CDR3 protein, so each entry shows the most common genes and DNA. Present in this sample are about 640,000 distinct CDR3 sequences, about 20% of which were seen just once. Roughly 0.83% of the sample goes to the ten largest clones. The sample comprised naive CD8+ T cells from blood, with Jurkat cell RNA spiked in. This specimen's cell subset or site label, per the study, means: FACS-sorted CD8+CD4-CCR7+CD45RA+ naive T cells. The source is a human donor in good health. Some libraries in this study had Jurkat cell RNA spiked in.

The table lists this clonotype with many counts. The rearrangement links TRBV6-5 to TRBJ1-5, with D hard to call. The CDR3 is 13 residues long. Germline V gene data show CDR1 as MNHEY and CDR2 as SVGAGI. Trimming took off 6 bases at V and 0 bases at J, with 6 bases between the two ends. In DNA, the CDR3 is TGTGCCAGCAGCCCGCGTAGCAATCAGCCCCAGCATTTT. It is translated as CASSPRSNQPQHF.

This clonotype has a count of ten or more. The chain has TRBV6-4 and TRBJ2-3, with 12 bases lining up with TRBD2. V lost 5 bases and J lost 4; bases outside the gene matches: 7. The CDR3 covers 16 residues. Per the germline V gene, CDR1 is MRHNA and CDR2 is SNTAGT. CDR3 amino acids: CASSPLAGGAADTQYF. The CDR3 nucleotides are TGTGCCAGCAGTCCACTAGCGGGAGGTGCAGCAGATACGCAGTATTTT.

This clonotype was detected ten times or more. The chain employs TRBV7-9 and TRBJ2-5; possible D gene TRBD2, 6 bases. The germline gives CDR1 SEHNR, CDR2 FQNEAQ (reference sequence). This CDR3 contains 14 residues. V lost 2 bases and J lost 4, with 11 bases in between. CDR3 bases: TGTGCCAGCAGCTTACGCGGGGTCCGAGAGACCCAGTACTTC. Encoded protein: CASSLRGVRETQYF.

This clonotype has ten or more counts. J is TRBJ2-7 and V is TRBV9; perhaps TRBD2 as D (7 bases). CDR1 and CDR2 from the germline V gene are SGDLS and YYNGEE. The CDR3 length is 13 residues. Trimming left V 0 bases short and J 10 bases short, with 14 bases between. The CDR3 region has the DNA TGTGCCAGCAGCGTAGGCGGGGGCGGAGAACAGTACTTC. Translating gives CASSVGGGGEQYF.

This clonotype was recorded at least ten times. The chain uses TRBV20-1 and TRBJ2-7, with 10 bases fitting TRBD2. The V gene's germline CDR1 is DFQATT and CDR2 SNEGSKA (reference sequence). The CDR3 extends over 17 amino acids. Unmatched junction bases numbered 17, after V lost 2 bases and J lost 7 bases. CDR3 residues: CSARFPGLAETLWEQYF. CDR3 nucleotide sequence: TGCAGTGCTAGATTCCCTGGACTAGCGGAGACCCTCTGGGAGCAGTACTTC.

Many counts were recorded for this clonotype. The genes are TRBV5-4 and TRBJ2-3; tentatively, D is TRBD1 or TRBD2 (6 bases each). V lost 1 base to trimming and J lost 1 base, with 10 bases between them. Germline V gene data show CDR1 as SGHNT and CDR2 as YYREEE (reference sequence). The CDR3 consists of 15 residues. The DNA for the CDR3 is TGTGCCAGCAGCTTGACAGGGACTGGCACAGATACGCAGTATTTT. It encodes CASSLTGTGTDTQYF.

This clonotype was seen only a few times. V and J are TRBV19 and TRBJ1-5, with D uncertain. CDR1 is LNHDA and CDR2 is SQIVND in the germline V gene (reference sequence). Between the trimmed V and J ends, which lost 8 bases and 0 bases, there was a span of 11 bases. The CDR3 has 14 residues. Here the CDR3 DNA reads TGTGCCAGTTTGGGAGGATATAGCAATCAGCCCCAGCATTTT. Translating gives CASLGGYSNQPQHF.

This clonotype was recorded at least ten times. The chain is built from TRBV20-1 and TRBJ2-1, with D possibly being TRBD2 (6 bases). This CDR3 has 15 residues. CDR1 DFQATT and CDR2 SNEGSKA come from the germline V gene (reference sequence). Trimming took 6 bases from V and 9 from J, leaving 24 bases between them. Here the CDR3 reads CSARMRAEGLSEQFF. The CDR3, as DNA: TGCAGTGCCAGAATGCGGGCGGAGGGATTGAGTGAGCAGTTCTTC.

The CDR3 DNA is TGTGCCAGCTCACCACCGGGACAGGGGAACAATGAGCAGTTCTTC. It translates to CASSPPGQGNNEQFF. The chain uses TRBV18 and TRBJ2-1; 10 bases align to TRBD1. V lost 0 bases to trimming and J lost 5 bases; unmatched junction nucleotides: 1. The CDR3 has 15 residues. CDR1 and CDR2 from the germline V gene are KGHSH and LQKENI.

The gene calls are TRBV14 and TRBJ2-1; possibly TRBD1 for D (6 bases). The CDR3 runs to 15 residues. From germline, CDR1 is SGHDN and CDR2 FVKESK. Trimming took 3 bases from V and 1 from J, leaving 10 bases between them. The CDR3 DNA sequence: TGTGCCAGCAGCCACGTGACAGGTTCCTACAATGAGCAGTTCTTC. Protein: CASSHVTGSYNEQFF.

This chain links TRBV27 with TRBJ1-6; D is unclear. Trimming removed 6 bases from V and 9 bases from J, with 12 bases in between. CDR3 length: 13 residues. CDR1 MNHEY and CDR2 SMNVEV come from the germline V gene (reference sequence). The DNA for the CDR3 is TGTGCCAGCAGGGGCAGCTCCTTTTCACCCCTCCACTTT. Protein: CASRGSSFSPLHF.

As for this clonotype: A much bigger clone sits one base away, suggesting this may be a read error. V usage is TRBV27 and J usage is TRBJ2-5; D unresolved. Trimming shortened V by 2 bases and J by 6 bases, and 13 bases separated the two germline ends. Germline V gives CDR1 MNHEY, CDR2 SMNVEV (reference sequence). This CDR3 region has 14 residues. The CDR3 region is CASSLGAAYKTQYF. In nucleotides, the CDR3 is TGTGCCAGCAGTTTAGGAGCAGCCTACAAGACCCAGTACTTC.

Concerning this clonotype: A clone one base away is much larger, so this may be a read error. The DNA is left out, because the CDR3 cannot be placed on it with certainty; the CDR3 is given as TCRdb lists it. J is TRBJ2-1 and V is TRBV7-9; TRBD2 reflects the table's D call only, with no check against the DNA. Including both end residues, the CDR3 is 17 amino acids long. Germline values: CDR1 SEHNR, CDR2 FQNEAQ (reference sequence). CDR3 in amino acids: CASSFGQGTSSLDEQLF.

Comment on this clonotype: This may be a read error: a much more frequent sequence differs by one nucleotide. The rearrangement joins TRBV29-1 to TRBJ2-7; D unclear. Germline CDR1 SQVTM, CDR2 ANQGSEA. The CDR3 totals 12 residues. As DNA, the CDR3 is TGCAGCGCACAAGCCCTATCGAACGAGCAGTGCTTC. It translates to CSAQALSNEQCF.

In this sample, this clonotype turned up a few times. The rearrangement links TRBV27 to TRBJ1-5; perhaps TRBD1 as D (5 bases). This CDR3 spans 15 amino acids. Trimming took off 5 bases at V and 1 base at J, with 12 bases between the two ends. Germline CDR1 is MNHEY and CDR2 is SMNVEV (reference sequence). The chain's CDR3 is CASSPSGVSNQPQHF. Here the CDR3 DNA reads TGTGCCAGCAGTCCATCGGGGGTGAGCAATCAGCCCCAGCATTTT.

CDR3 DNA sequence: TGTGCCAGCAGCGTAGATACAGGGCGCACTGAAGCTTTCTTT. This sequence encodes CASSVDTGRTEAFF. This chain connects TRBV9 to TRBJ1-1, with TRBD1 as a possible D gene (6 bases). With 0 bases removed from V and 4 bases from J, the gap between germline ends came to 10 bases. Germline V CDR1 and CDR2: SGDLS, YYNGEE. The CDR3 spans 14 residues.

This rearrangement joins TRBV6-5 to TRBJ1-1, with D unclear. CDR1 and CDR2 from the germline V gene are MNHEY and SVGAGI. Trimming took off 8 bases at V and 1 base at J, with 14 bases between the two ends. The CDR3 runs to 14 residues. The CDR3 DNA is TGTGCCAGCTCACTGGGTAATGGGAACACTGAAGCTTTCTTT. Its protein product is CASSLGNGNTEAFF.

Remarks on this clonotype: This may arise from a read error, as a much more abundant clone is one base away. CDR3 bases: TGTGCCAGCACCGACTATACCACCGGGGAGCTGCTTTTT. Translation gives CASTDYTTGELLF. The chain combines TRBV27 with TRBJ2-2; D might be TRBD2 (5 bases). Germline loops: CDR1 MNHEY, CDR2 SMNVEV (reference sequence). The CDR3 has 13 amino acids.

The sample holds many counts of this clonotype. J is TRBJ2-3 and V is TRBV12-3 or TRBV12-4; D is ambiguous. The CDR3 is made up of 15 amino acids. V was pared by 3 bases and J by 5 bases, with 15 bases between. DNA for the CDR3: TGTGCCAGCAGTTTTGGTGTGGAAGCTATAGATACGCAGTATTTT. Amino acids: CASSFGVEAIDTQYF.

As regards this clonotype: A read error may be the cause here, since a much bigger clone is one base away. The chain couples TRBV12-3 or TRBV12-4 to TRBJ2-3; D perhaps matches TRBD2 (6 bases). The CDR3 is 14 amino acids. CDR3 sequence: CVSSLGTASDTQYF. CDR3 in DNA: TGTGTCAGCAGTTTAGGGACTGCGTCAGATACGCAGTATTTT.

This clonotype was seen only once. The junction and the germline gene differ at one end; a read error may be behind it. The CDR3 DNA follows: TGCAGTGATCTCGAGGTCACAGATACTCAGTATTTT. Protein sequence: CSDLEVTDTQYF. The chain recombines TRBV20-1 with TRBJ2-3; D not resolved. Germline loops: CDR1 DFQATT, CDR2 SNEGSKA (reference sequence). The CDR3 spans 12 residues.

This clonotype came up many times. The rearrangement joins TRBV7-9 to TRBJ1-1; D might be TRBD1 (6 bases). Germline CDR1 and CDR2: SEHNR and FQNEAQ (reference sequence). The CDR3 runs 17 residues. The V end lost 2 bases, the J end lost 0 bases, and 16 bases lay between the germline ends. The CDR3 protein is CASSLSGGSPMNTEAFF. The CDR3 nucleotides read TGTGCCAGCAGCTTATCCGGGGGCAGCCCAATGAACACTGAAGCTTTCTTT.

On this clonotype: At one boundary the junction diverges from the germline segment, which might be a read error. This chain uses TRBV13 with TRBJ2-7; D may be TRBD1 or TRBD2 (6 bases each). Germline assignment: CDR1 PRHDT and CDR2 FYEKMQ (reference sequence). The CDR3 contains 12 residues. The CDR3, as DNA: TGTACCAGCAGCTTAGGGGGGTTCGAGCAGTACTTC. Translated: CTSSLGGFEQYF.

This clonotype was seen many times. The chain uses TRBV5-1 and TRBJ2-1, with 10 bases aligning to TRBD2. The ends lost 2 bases at V and 0 bases at J; junction bases unmatched: 14. CDR3 length: 20 amino acids. The germline V gene encodes CDR1 SGHRS and CDR2 YFSETQ. CDR3 coding DNA: TGCGCCAGCAGCTTTTACAGTCTTCTAGCGGGGGCTGGCTCCTACAATGAGCAGTTCTTC. The encoded protein is CASSFYSLLAGAGSYNEQFF.

V and J are TRBV3-1 and TRBJ2-1, with 7 bases matching TRBD2. This CDR3 comprises 16 residues. V gave up 1 base and J gave up 2 bases; unmatched junction bases: 5. Per germline, CDR1 LGHDT and CDR2 YNNKEL (reference sequence). DNA for the CDR3: TGTGCCAGCAGCCAAGTATTAGCGGGCCCCTACAATGAGCAGTTCTTC. It specifies CASSQVLAGPYNEQFF.

This clonotype was seen only a few times. A clone one base away is much larger, so this may be a read error. V usage is TRBV6-2 or TRBV6-3 and J usage is TRBJ1-2, with D uncertain. Per germline, CDR1 MNHEY and CDR2 SVGEGT. The CDR3 is made up of 15 amino acids. CDR3 in DNA: TGTGCCGGCAGTTACCACGTCCCAGCTAACTATGGCTACACCTTC. Translation: CAGSYHVPANYGYTF.

This chain's CDR3 is CASSTRDRTYEQYF. The CDR3 region has the DNA TGTGCCAGCAGTACCCGGGACAGGACCTACGAGCAGTACTTC. The chain links TRBV6-2 or TRBV6-3 to TRBJ2-7, with TRBD1 matching over 8 bases. From germline, CDR1 is MNHEY and CDR2 SVGEGT. The CDR3 is 14 amino acids. J was trimmed by 2 bases and V by 5 bases; bases with no gene match: 5.

Worth noting for this clonotype: This may stem from a read error, because a much larger clone lies one nucleotide away. CDR3 coding DNA: TGCGCCAGCAGTCAATTCTCCCGGTCAGGGGGCATTTCTGGGGCCCACGTCCTGACTTTC. This sequence encodes CASSQFSRSGGISGAHVLTF. This chain connects TRBV23-1 to TRBJ2-6; 8 bases match TRBD1. TRBV23-1 is filed as an ORF, its function uncertain. This CDR3 spans 20 amino acids.

In regard to this clonotype: A clone one base away is much larger, so this may be a read error. The CDR3 DNA sequence: TGTGCCAGCAGCCTCCGTTGGCGGGACAGGGGAAACACCGGGGAGCTGTTTTTT. This translates into CASSLRWRDRGNTGELFF. This chain links TRBV5-3 with TRBJ2-2; 10 bases map to TRBD1. Being an ORF, TRBV5-3 has a function that is uncertain. CDR3 length: 18 amino acids. V lost 8 bases and J lost 2; bases outside the gene matches: 15.

This clonotype came up a few times. The V and J genes are TRBV25-1 and TRBJ1-1; tentative D call: TRBD1 (5 bases). The V and J ends lost 6 bases and 4 bases respectively, with 21 bases between them. CDR3 length: 16 amino acids. CDR1 is MGHDK and CDR2 is SYGVNS in the germline V gene. The CDR3 spells CASRGPDLGHGTEAFF. CDR3 sequence (DNA): TGTGCCAGCAGAGGTCCGGACTTGGGGCACGGCACTGAAGCTTTCTTT.

Many counts were recorded for this clonotype. The chain couples TRBV9 to TRBJ2-3; D perhaps matches TRBD2 (5 bases). Germline-derived CDR1 and CDR2 are SGDLS and YYNGEE. V was cut by 0 bases and J by 1 base, with 12 bases left in between. The CDR3 extends over 16 amino acids. CDR3 sequence reads: CASSVEFWGGTDTQYF. The CDR3 DNA reads as TGTGCCAGCAGCGTAGAGTTTTGGGGAGGCACAGATACGCAGTATTTT.

The chain has TRBV12-3 or TRBV12-4 and TRBJ2-5; tentatively, D is TRBD2 (5 bases). V lost 2 bases, J lost 5 bases, and 27 bases lay in between. The CDR3 spans 19 residues. DNA for the CDR3: TGTGCCAGCAGTTTATCTAAGAGGGTGGAAGGCTACCCTGGGGAGACCCAGTACTTC. This encodes CASSLSKRVEGYPGETQYF.